The source of this T cell receptor beta chain is a study of vaccination and CD4 T cells after COVID-19 (dated by TCRdb to about 2022). Background on the whole study: The convalescent cohort included six males and four females, with two Hispanic individuals, seven Caucasians, two Asians and one multiracial person. Two doses of either the Pfizer-BioNTech BNT162b2 vaccine (n=8) or the Moderna mRNA-1273 vaccine (n=2) were administered to participants. Post-COVID blood samples from convalescent patients were collected a median of around 110 days after diagnosis, with a range of about 30 to 170 days. Post-vaccine blood samples were obtained a median of about 70 days after the second vaccine dose, with a range of roughly 13 to 250 days. Culture stimuli were overlapping spike peptide pools from SARS-CoV-2 and from the common cold coronaviruses HCoV-NL63, HCoV-OC43 and HCoV-229E. As controls, cultures received a CEFX viral epitope pool (the positive control), an HIV-1 Nef peptide pool (the negative control), or no peptide at all. In fewer than 12 COVID-19 convalescent patients and a handful of infection-naive healthy vaccine recipients, researchers compared the spike-specific CD4+ TCR repertoire from before mRNA vaccination with the repertoire from after. In an earlier paper using these donors, memory CD4+ T cell crossreactivity between SARS-CoV-2 and common cold coronavirus spike proteins was assessed at the TCR clonotype level.

As to this clonotype: Its binding antigen is unknown. No much larger clone is present one base from it, and per-base qualities are unavailable.

From the cysteine up to the phenylalanine, the CDR3 has a length of 16 residues. Left in the record is the CDR3 DNA by itself, 48 bases read in frame from the first base. From V the trimming removes 5 bases and from J it removes 1 base, while the gene matches leave 9 bases of the junction unaccounted for. CDR1 SGHTA and CDR2 FQGTGA were looked up in the germline V gene. Library creation used PCR. TCR sequencing of DNA from cultured CD4+ T cells used the Oncomine TCR Beta short-read assay at the Johns Hopkins FTIC core. The QIAamp micro DNA kit was used to extract genomic DNA from the cultured CD4+ T cells. The Oncomine TCR Beta libraries from cultured CD4+ T cells were pooled using unique dual indexes and then sequenced on an Illumina iSeq 100. As for how the authors treated the data: Non-productive sequences were removed, and CDR3s that did not start with C, did not end with F or W, or were shorter than 7 amino acids were discarded. Antigen-specific clonotypes were identified with the MANAFEST web application by comparing peptide-stimulated wells with reference and other culture wells. Positive clones required FDR below 0.05, an odds ratio above 5, and productive frequency above 0.1% in at least two of three replicate wells. A clonotype was classed as cross-reactive if the clonotype showed significant expansion both in SARS-CoV-2 spike wells and in at least one common cold coronavirus spike condition. Similarity between CDR3 sequences was evaluated in R version 3.6.1 using Levenshtein distances (stringdist) and unrooted phylogenetic trees (ape). The raw public reads went through TCRdb reprocessing: fastp at Q25, MiXCR clone calling, in-frame beta chains kept. Duplicate CDR3 protein sequences are folded into a single record with the most common DNA and genes. TCRdb, not the original authors, processed these V and J calls. The sample yields about 9,200 distinct CDR3 sequences; 30% to 35% were counted once. 39% of the sample lies in the top ten.

This specimen's treatment or condition label, per the study, means: roughly ten-day PBMC culture with coronavirus spike peptide pools or control peptides (ViraFEST assay). CD4+ T cells from unexposed donors were collected before the COVID-19 pandemic (2011-2018). The ViraFEST assay was used in the study, in which antigen-specific T cells were expanded with peptide pools and expanded clonotypes were subsequently identified by TCR sequencing. Each well held 2.2 million or so PBMCs cultured with approximately 9.1 ug/ml peptide pools in IMDM containing roughly 5% human AB serum and 9.5 to 10 IU/ml IL-2. Half of the culture medium was replaced with fresh IL-2-containing medium on days 3 and 7. Once the cells had been in culture for 9 to 10 days, the EasySep CD4+ T cell isolation kit was used to isolate CD4+ T cells by negative selection. As cell numbers permitted, CD4+ T cells from unexposed donors were tested for reactivity to SARS-CoV-2 S and N and to four common cold coronavirus spike pools. PBMCs were separated from whole blood using Ficoll-Paque Plus gradient centrifugation and then either used fresh or cryopreserved at -140C. Culture conditions were generally each tested in triplicate wells. Leukapheresis product for the unexposed donors was bought commercially.

What the work shows at the level of the full study, not this receptor alone: Relatively few convalescent patients were included in the study, and early timepoints after natural infection were not analyzed. The median count of SARS-CoV-2-reactive clonotypes went up from approximately 20 after infection to 30 to 40 after vaccination, although the change was not significant. Of the vaccine-specific clones in convalescent patients, 304 of 307, or nearly all, reacted only to SARS-CoV-2 spike and did not cross-react with common cold coronaviruses. In convalescent patients, a median about 90% of post-vaccine SARS-CoV-2-reactive clones were detected only after vaccination, and vaccine-specific priming was suggested by this finding.

The chain uses TRBV7-3 and TRBJ2-3; 7 nucleotides in the junction match TRBD2. Sequenced sample: CD4+ T cells from blood, cultured in vitro. This receptor was obtained from a human donor in good health. The CDR3 region has the sequence CASSPQLALGTDTQYF. The bases are TGTGCCAGCAGCCCCCAACTAGCGTTAGGCACAGATACGCAGTATTTT.